Below, 30 T cell receptor beta chains from the same sample are listed, as sequenced in a study of T-cell reconstitution after alpha-beta-depleted transplantation in children. Unique molecular identifiers featured in how the TCRbeta library was prepared. TCRdb re-called the PCR reads with MiXCR, one entry per CDR3 protein. The sample has just over 950,000 distinct CDR3 sequences, about 30% seen once. Material: PBMCs, mostly from graft donor cells, obtained 360 days after TCRalphabeta/CD19-depleted stem cell transplant. The origin of the receptors is a boy younger than two who had a stem cell transplant for SCID, so the T cells may come from the graft donor.

This CDR3 is CASSPTGLEYEQYF. CDR3 in DNA: TGTGCCAGCAGCCCAACCGGACTAGAATACGAGCAGTACTTC. V gene TRBV7-3 combines with J gene TRBJ2-7; 7 bases agree with TRBD2. Germline loops: CDR1 SGHTA, CDR2 FQGTGA. CDR3 length: 14 residues. V lost 5 bases to trimming and J lost 4 bases; unmatched junction nucleotides: 8.

This clonotype occurred many times. The chain combines TRBV7-2 with TRBJ2-1; perhaps D is TRBD1 or TRBD2 (6 bases each). The CDR3 is 15 amino acids. The germline V gene encodes CDR1 SGHTA and CDR2 FQGNSA. Between the trimmed V and J ends, which lost 6 bases and 2 bases, there was a span of 14 bases. The CDR3 DNA reads as TGTGCCAGCAGGACGGGGGCCGCCCCCTACAATGAGCAGTTCTTC. This codes for CASRTGAAPYNEQFF.

This clonotype showed up just a few times. CDR3 in amino acids: CASRMTVGAVAKNIQYF. The CDR3 nucleotides are TGTGCCAGCAGAATGACTGTGGGAGCTGTGGCCAAAAACATTCAGTACTTC. The rearrangement links TRBV12-3 or TRBV12-4 to TRBJ2-4; D might be TRBD2 (5 bases). The CDR3 extends over 17 amino acids. Trimming stripped 6 bases from V and 1 base from J, with 19 bases between.

The gene calls are TRBV6-1 and TRBJ2-7, with TRBD1 matching 8 bases. The J segment lost 7 bases and the V segment lost 7 bases, leaving 15 bases of the junction unmatched. The germline V gene has CDR1 MNHNS and CDR2 SASEGT. This CDR3 region has 15 residues. The DNA of the CDR3 is TGTGCCAGCACCCGGACAGGGAGCATGACGGGGGAGCAGTACTTC. Translated, it gives CASTRTGSMTGEQYF.

The chain links TRBV5-1 to TRBJ2-1, with a tentative D call TRBD1 (5 bases). The length of the CDR3 is 12 residues. The ends were cut back, 5 bases at V and 6 bases at J, with 9 bases in the middle. Germline CDR1 SGHRS, CDR2 YFSETQ. The CDR3 DNA reads as TGCGCCAGCAGATTCAGGGCCAATGAGCAGTTCTTC. It is translated as CASRFRANEQFF.

This clonotype was observed a handful of times. This chain links TRBV3-1 with TRBJ2-7; 7 nucleotides agree with TRBD2. V gave up 7 bases and J gave up 2 bases; unmatched junction bases: 11. This CDR3 has 15 residues. In germline, CDR1 is LGHDT, CDR2 YNNKEL (reference sequence). The CDR3 region has the DNA TGTGCCAGCAACGCTATAGCGGGCCTCCCCTACGAGCAGTACTTC. Amino acid sequence: CASNAIAGLPYEQYF.

CDR3 bases: TGCGCCAGCAGCTTGAATTTCCCGGAAGGCACTGAAGCTTTCTTT. Its translation: CASSLNFPEGTEAFF. This sequence joins TRBV5-1 and TRBJ1-1, with D hard to call. V lost 1 base and J 4 bases, leaving 14 bases between the germline ends. In germline, CDR1 is SGHRS, CDR2 YFSETQ. There are 15 residues in the CDR3.

This clonotype was recorded at least ten times. V gene TRBV28 combines with J gene TRBJ2-5; no reliable D call. The germline V and J ends were trimmed by 8 bases and 5 bases, with 15 bases remaining between them. CDR3 length: 13 amino acids. Germline V gene lookup returns CDR1 MDHEN and CDR2 SYDVKM. The CDR3 DNA sequence: TGTGCCAGCGCCACGACCCGCATGGAGACCCAGTACTTC. It codes for CASATTRMETQYF.

This rearrangement joins TRBV5-1 to TRBJ2-5; a weak D match, TRBD2 (6 bases). This CDR3 region has 14 residues. V lost 0 bases and J lost 8, with 14 bases in between. Germline V lookup: CDR1 SGHRS, CDR2 YFSETQ. The chain's CDR3 is CASSLGFKGGTQYF. The CDR3 nucleotides read TGCGCCAGCAGCTTGGGCTTCAAGGGAGGTACCCAGTACTTC.

The chain has TRBV20-1 and TRBJ2-3; a possible D gene is TRBD1 (5 bases). The CDR3 spans 13 residues. Germline CDR1 is DFQATT and CDR2 is SNEGSKA (reference sequence). Trimming cost V 3 bases and J 5 bases, with 12 bases left between them. Here the CDR3 reads CSARGQGKDTQYF. The CDR3 bases are TGCAGTGCTAGGGGGCAGGGAAAAGATACGCAGTATTTT.

This rearrangement joins TRBV3-1 to TRBJ2-1; either TRBD1 or TRBD2 may supply D (5 bases each). In germline, CDR1 is LGHDT, CDR2 YNNKEL (reference sequence). V dropped 4 bases and J dropped 10 bases, with 17 bases sitting between them. The CDR3 runs to 14 residues. CDR3 nucleotide sequence: TGTGCCAGCAGCCCGGGACCTCCTATCTCGGAGCAGTTCTTC. Translated: CASSPGPPISEQFF.

This chain uses TRBV5-1 with TRBJ2-2, with 10 bases that match TRBD2. Unmatched junction bases numbered 7, after V lost 4 bases and J lost 4 bases. The CDR3 is 16 residues long. CDR1 and CDR2 (germline): SGHRS, YFSETQ. The CDR3 sequence is CASSLAVAGGTGELFF. CDR3 in DNA: TGCGCCAGCAGCCTCGCAGTAGCGGGGGGCACCGGGGAGCTGTTTTTT.

This clonotype was recorded a few times. This chain connects TRBV12-3 or TRBV12-4 to TRBJ1-2, with 8 bases fitting TRBD1. CDR3 size: 17 residues. Trimming cost V 1 base and J 0 bases; bases outside gene matches: 7. The CDR3 DNA sequence: TGTGCCAGCAGTTTAGATATCTGGGACAGGCCTAACTATGGCTACACCTTC. Translated, it gives CASSLDIWDRPNYGYTF.

V and J are TRBV12-3 or TRBV12-4 and TRBJ1-6, with D tentatively TRBD1 (6 bases). The CDR3 runs 14 residues. V lost 6 bases, J lost 7 bases, and 13 bases lay in between. This CDR3 reads CASSHRVGNSPLHF. In DNA, the CDR3 is TGTGCCAGCAGCCACAGGGTGGGAAATTCACCCCTCCACTTT.

The chain employs TRBV20-1 and TRBJ2-7, with 8 bases that match TRBD2. Germline V gene data show CDR1 as DFQATT and CDR2 as SNEGSKA (reference sequence). The V gene end was trimmed by 3 bases and the J gene end by 5 bases; junction bases not matched to a gene: 9. CDR3 length: 14 residues. The CDR3 DNA sequence: TGCAGTGCTAGTTTGGCTAGCGGGTCCCACGAGCAGTACTTC. Residues: CSASLASGSHEQYF.

This clonotype was observed a few times. The chain combines TRBV7-3 with TRBJ2-4, with D tentatively TRBD1 or TRBD2 (6 bases each). Trimming removed 8 bases from V and 9 bases from J, with 17 bases in between. The CDR3 is made up of 13 amino acids. Germline V gene data show CDR1 as SGHTA and CDR2 as FQGTGA. The CDR3 DNA sequence: TGTGCCAGCGGGGCTGAGGGGGGCGGCATTCAGTACTTC. Encoded protein: CASGAEGGGIQYF.

At least ten counts were recorded for this clonotype. The chain uses TRBV5-1 and TRBJ1-1; 7 positions agree with TRBD1. The V gene's germline CDR1 is SGHRS and CDR2 YFSETQ. The CDR3 extends over 14 amino acids. V lost 4 bases, J lost 0 bases, and 3 bases stayed unmatched. This CDR3 reads CASSVGTVNTEAFF. The CDR3 nucleotides read TGCGCCAGCAGCGTCGGGACAGTGAACACTGAAGCTTTCTTT.

The gene calls are TRBV20-1 and TRBJ2-5, with D possibly matching TRBD1 (5 bases). The CDR3 sequence is 14 residues long. The V and J ends lost 0 bases and 3 bases respectively, with 11 bases between them. The germline V gene encodes CDR1 DFQATT and CDR2 SNEGSKA (reference sequence). CDR3 loop: CSARDRAWEETQYF. The CDR3 DNA follows: TGCAGTGCTAGAGACAGGGCTTGGGAAGAGACCCAGTACTTC.

This chain uses TRBV15 with TRBJ2-5, with D possibly being TRBD1 (6 bases). V was shortened by 4 bases and J by 7 bases, with 16 bases between the two germline ends. Germline values: CDR1 LNHNV, CDR2 YYDKDF (reference sequence). The CDR3 runs 14 residues. CDR3 in amino acids: CATSINRVAGTQYF. In DNA form, the CDR3 reads TGTGCCACCAGCATCAACAGGGTTGCGGGGACCCAGTACTTC.

This clonotype was detected a few times. The chain uses TRBV4-1 and TRBJ1-6, with no clear D. The CDR3 loop spans 15 amino acids. The V end was cut by 5 bases, the J end by 4 bases, with 12 bases between. The germline V gene encodes CDR1 MGHRA and CDR2 YSYEKL. The CDR3 loop reads CASSSWTGYNSPLHF. The DNA of the CDR3 is TGCGCCAGCAGCTCCTGGACGGGTTATAATTCACCCCTCCACTTT.

The chain combines TRBV10-3 with TRBJ1-4; the D is unclear. The CDR3 is 13 amino acids. V lost 3 bases, J lost 3 bases, and 5 bases lay in between. CDR1 ENHRY and CDR2 SYGVKD come from the germline V gene. This chain's CDR3 is CAISEGANEKLFF. The CDR3, as DNA: TGTGCCATCAGTGAAGGAGCTAATGAAAAACTGTTTTTT.

The rearrangement joins TRBV6-5 to TRBJ1-1; 9 nucleotides match TRBD1. This CDR3 is 15 amino acids long. Germline CDR1 is MNHEY and CDR2 is SVGAGI. V shed 2 bases, J shed 1 base, and the junction held 2 bases outside the gene matches. DNA for the CDR3: TGTGCCAGCAGTTACAAGGGACAGGGGAACACTGAAGCTTTCTTT. Translated, it gives CASSYKGQGNTEAFF.

In this sample, this clonotype turned up a few times. The chain combines TRBV7-2 with TRBJ2-1, with D perhaps matching TRBD2 (6 bases). CDR1 and CDR2 (germline): SGHTA, FQGNSA. V lost 1 base and J 0 bases, leaving 13 bases between the germline ends. The CDR3 contains 17 residues. The CDR3 loop reads CASSLVLGTHSYNEQFF. The CDR3 coding sequence is TGTGCCAGCAGCTTAGTCCTTGGGACTCACTCCTACAATGAGCAGTTCTTC.

This clonotype was counted only a few times. The rearrangement uses TRBV9 and TRBJ2-1, with D perhaps matching TRBD1 (6 bases). Germline V lookup: CDR1 SGDLS, CDR2 YYNGEE. V lost 4 bases, J lost 2 bases, and 13 bases lay in between. This CDR3 contains 15 residues. CDR3 bases: TGTGCCAGCAGCAAAGAAGGGGGACCCTACAATGAGCAGTTCTTC. It specifies CASSKEGGPYNEQFF.

This chain uses TRBV12-3 or TRBV12-4 with TRBJ1-4, with D perhaps matching TRBD1 (6 bases). CDR3 length: 16 residues. V dropped 6 bases and J dropped 6 bases, with 20 bases sitting between them. The DNA for the CDR3 is TGTGCCAGCAGGCAACCGAGGGGGGTTTCCGATGAAAAACTGTTTTTT. Translation gives CASRQPRGVSDEKLFF.

The chain couples TRBV29-1 to TRBJ2-5, with D perhaps TRBD1 (6 bases). Trimming pared 6 bases from V and 2 bases from J, leaving 13 bases between. From germline, CDR1 is SQVTM and CDR2 ANQGSEA. The CDR3 length is 13 residues. The CDR3 nucleotides are TGCAGCGTGGGAACAGGGAAACAAGAGACCCAGTACTTC. Translated, it gives CSVGTGKQETQYF. Filled out from reference TRBV29-1 and TRBJ2-5, the complete variable domain reads SAVISQKPSRDICQRGTSLTIQCQVDSQVTMMFWYRQQPGQSLTLIATANQGSEATYESGFVIDKFPISRPNLTFSTLTVSNMSPEDSSIYLCSVGTGKQETQYFGPGTRLLVL.

This clonotype has more than one count but fewer than ten. The chain is built from TRBV5-1 and TRBJ2-4; D is possibly TRBD1 (6 bases). V lost 3 bases and J 6 bases, leaving 7 bases between the germline ends. This CDR3 comprises 12 residues. In germline, CDR1 is SGHRS, CDR2 YFSETQ. The CDR3 loop is CASSSDRNIQYF. CDR3 nucleotide sequence: TGCGCCAGCAGCTCGGACAGAAACATTCAGTACTTC.

This clonotype was found a few times. This sequence joins TRBV6-5 and TRBJ2-3, with 11 bases fitting TRBD2. The germline CDR1 and CDR2 sequences are MNHEY and SVGAGI. The CDR3 runs to 18 residues. V was pared by 2 bases and J by 0 bases, with 7 bases of the junction left unmatched. CDR3 amino acids: CASSYGLAGGSSTDTQYF. In DNA, the CDR3 is TGTGCCAGCAGTTACGGGCTAGCGGGGGGTTCTAGCACAGATACGCAGTATTTT.

This clonotype was detected ten times or more. J is TRBJ2-7 and V is TRBV7-9, with 10 bases that match TRBD1. V was pared by 2 bases and J by 5 bases, with 3 bases of the junction left unmatched. The CDR3 spans 14 residues. CDR1 and CDR2 from the germline V gene are SEHNR and FQNEAQ (reference sequence). CDR3 in DNA: TGTGCCAGCAGCTTACTAGACAGGGGGCACGAGCAGTACTTC. Translated: CASSLLDRGHEQYF. The whole variable domain, remainder taken from reference TRBV7-9 and TRBJ2-7, is DTGVSQNPRHKITKRGQNVTFRCDPISEHNRLYWYRQTLGQGPEFLTYFQNEAQLEKSRLLSDRFSAERPKGSFSTLEIQRTEQGDSAMYLCASSLLDRGHEQYFGPGTRLTVT.

The V call is TRBV7-3, the J call TRBJ1-5, with D maybe TRBD1 (5 bases). Germline CDR1 is SGHTA and CDR2 is FQGTGA. Deletions cut 10 bases from V and 2 bases from J, with 18 bases between. CDR3 size: 15 residues. CDR3 nucleotide sequence: TGTGCCAACCTCCCCGCAGGGCGGCGCAATCAGCCCCAGCATTTT. Amino acid sequence: CANLPAGRRNQPQHF.